These 12 T cell receptor beta chains originate from one sample sequenced in a study of blood T cell repertoires in COVID-19. This table comes from immunoSEQ multiplex PCR, and its TCRdb copy is limited to in-frame clones, with some not included. The repertoire holds around 140,000 clones, with roughly four fifths as singletons. Sequenced material: peripheral blood. These receptors originate from an older woman with acute or convalescent COVID-19.

This chain connects TRBV6-6 to TRBJ2-2; 8 bases agree with TRBD2. The CDR3 length is 16 residues. Germline V CDR1 and CDR2: MNHNY, SVGAGI (reference sequence). The V and J ends lost 2 bases and 4 bases, in that order; junction bases with no gene match: 6. The CDR3: CASSYLAGGFTGELFF. The CDR3 region has the DNA TGTGCCAGCAGTTACCTCGCGGGAGGTTTCACCGGGGAGCTGTTTTTT.

V usage is TRBV6-6 and J usage is TRBJ2-3; 8 bases match TRBD1. CDR1 and CDR2 from the germline V gene are MNHNY and SVGAGI (reference sequence). The length of the CDR3 is 13 residues. The CDR3 DNA reads as TGTGTAGTCCGGCAGGGGGCAGGGGATACGCAGTATTTT. It codes for CVVRQGAGDTQYF.

This clone was counted between two and nine times. J is TRBJ2-1 and V is TRBV5-1, with D maybe TRBD2 (6 bases). Germline V lookup: CDR1 SGHRS, CDR2 YFSETQ. V gave up 5 bases and J gave up 4 bases, with 16 bases separating them. This CDR3 comprises 15 residues. CDR3 in DNA: TGCGCCAGCAGTAAAACTATCGGAGGGTACAATGAGCAGTTCTTC. This translates into CASSKTIGGYNEQFF. The full variable domain, with the rest looked up from reference TRBV5-1 and TRBJ2-1, is KAGVTQTPRYLIKTRGQQVTLSCSPISGHRSVSWYQQTPGQGLQFLFEYFSETQRNKGNFPGRFSGRQFSNSRSEMNVSTLELGDSALYLCASSKTIGGYNEQFFGPGTRLTVL.

A word on this clone: One junction end does not reproduce the germline sequence, and a read error may be involved. The chain links TRBV29-1 to TRBJ2-5, with a tentative D call TRBD1 (6 bases). Germline CDR1 reads SQVTM; CDR2 reads ANQGSEA. This CDR3 contains 14 residues. CDR3 bases: TGCAGCTTTGAACCCGGGACATTGGGGGAGACCCAGTACTTC. It translates to CSFEPGTLGETQYF.

The chain carries TRBV14 and TRBJ2-3, with D perhaps TRBD2 (7 bases). The CDR3 has 18 amino acids. Looked up from germline, CDR1 is SGHDN and CDR2 is FVKESK. Trimming removed 5 bases from V and 5 bases from J, with 26 bases in between. Here the CDR3 reads CASSDHLAGSRGGDTQYF. The CDR3 DNA sequence: TGTGCCAGCAGCGACCACCTTGCCGGGAGTAGGGGGGGAGATACGCAGTATTTT.

The chain employs TRBV29-1 and TRBJ1-2, with TRBD1 as a possible D gene (5 bases). V was shortened by 4 bases and J by 2 bases, with 8 bases between the two germline ends. Per the germline V gene, CDR1 is SQVTM and CDR2 is ANQGSEA. The CDR3 has 12 amino acids. CDR3 sequence reads: CSVGGDNYGYTF. DNA of the CDR3: TGCAGCGTTGGGGGGGACAACTATGGCTACACCTTC.

This clone is a singleton in its sample. This chain joins TRBV28 and TRBJ1-4; the D gene is possibly TRBD1 (6 bases). From germline, CDR1 is MDHEN and CDR2 SYDVKM. The CDR3 spans 19 residues. V dropped 4 bases and J dropped 0 bases, with 21 bases sitting between them. CDR3 amino acids: CASSSTYRDGFSTNEKLFF. Written as DNA, the CDR3 is TGTGCCAGCAGTTCGACGTACAGGGATGGCTTCTCAACTAATGAAAAACTGTTTTTT.

The chain links TRBV9 to TRBJ1-6, with 8 bases identical to TRBD1. The CDR3 covers 16 residues. From germline, CDR1 is SGDLS and CDR2 YYNGEE. After removal of 3 bases from V and 10 bases from J, the junction contained 12 bases not matched to a gene. CDR3 in DNA: TGTGCCAGCAGCGCCGGCCCCGACAGGGGTCCCTCACCCCTCCACTTT. Translating it yields CASSAGPDRGPSPLHF.

The gene calls are TRBV2 and TRBJ2-5; D is unresolved. Trimming took 7 bases from V and 3 from J, leaving 9 bases between them. The CDR3 is made up of 12 amino acids. Germline CDR1 reads SNHLY; CDR2 reads FYNNEI. The CDR3 sequence is CASIGGEETQYF. CDR3 DNA sequence: TGTGCCAGCATAGGCGGTGAAGAGACCCAGTACTTC.

The chain has TRBV28 and TRBJ2-7, with 12 bases matching TRBD2. This CDR3 is 19 amino acids long. Germline V gene sequence: CDR1 MDHEN, CDR2 SYDVKM. Trimming removed 6 bases from V and 3 bases from J; junction bases left unmatched: 18. The DNA for the CDR3 is TGTGCCAGCAGACCCGATTTGGGACAATGGACTAGCGGGGACTACGAGCAGTACTTC. It encodes CASRPDLGQWTSGDYEQYF.

The rearrangement joins TRBV18 to TRBJ2-5, with TRBD1 matching over 9 bases. This CDR3 is built from 14 residues. In germline, CDR1 is KGHSH, CDR2 LQKENI. J gave up 5 bases and V 6 bases, and 7 bases lay outside the gene matches. Here the CDR3 reads CASSRTGVEETQYF. DNA for the CDR3: TGTGCCAGCTCGCGGACAGGGGTAGAGGAGACCCAGTACTTC.

This clone was counted a single time. V and J are TRBV29-1 and TRBJ2-5, with 7 nucleotides matching TRBD2. In germline, CDR1 is SQVTM, CDR2 ANQGSEA. V trimming: 4 bases; J trimming: 5 bases; junction bases outside the gene matches: 10. This CDR3 comprises 14 residues. The CDR3 loop is CSVGGRATHETQYF. The CDR3 DNA is TGCAGCGTTGGTGGGAGGGCCACCCATGAGACCCAGTACTTC.